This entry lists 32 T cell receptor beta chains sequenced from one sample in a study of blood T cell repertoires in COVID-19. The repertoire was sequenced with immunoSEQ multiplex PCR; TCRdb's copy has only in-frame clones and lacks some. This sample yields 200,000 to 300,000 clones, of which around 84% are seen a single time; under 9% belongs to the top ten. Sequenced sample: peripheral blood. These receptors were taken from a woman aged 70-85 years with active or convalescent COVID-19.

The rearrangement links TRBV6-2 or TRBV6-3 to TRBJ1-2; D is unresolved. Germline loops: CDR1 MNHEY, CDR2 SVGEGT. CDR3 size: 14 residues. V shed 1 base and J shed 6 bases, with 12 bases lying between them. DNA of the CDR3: TGTGCCAGCAGTTACTGGCCCTTTCCAGATGGCTACACCTTC. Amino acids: CASSYWPFPDGYTF.

For the CDR3, the DNA is TGTGCCAGCGGGGGGGGCCTTAGCAATCAGCCCCAGCATTTT. The encoded protein is CASGGGLSNQPQHF. This rearrangement joins TRBV6-5 to TRBJ1-5, with D possibly TRBD1 on 6 matching bases. This CDR3 region has 14 residues. V shed 8 bases and J shed 0 bases, with 11 bases lying between them. Germline CDR1 and CDR2: MNHEY and SVGAGI.

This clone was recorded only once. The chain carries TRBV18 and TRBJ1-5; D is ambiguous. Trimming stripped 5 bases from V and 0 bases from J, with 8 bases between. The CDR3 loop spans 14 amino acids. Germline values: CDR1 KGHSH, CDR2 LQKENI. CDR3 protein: CASSAGSSNQPQHF. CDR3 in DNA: TGTGCCAGCTCAGCGGGATCTAGCAATCAGCCCCAGCATTTT. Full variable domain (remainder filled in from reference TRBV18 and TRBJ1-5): NAGVMQNPRHLVRRRGQEARLRCSPMKGHSHVYWYRQLPEEGLKFMVYLQKENIIDESGMPKERFSAEFPKEGPSILRIQQVVRGDSAAYFCASSAGSSNQPQHFGDGTRLSIL.

The CDR3 sequence: CASSIVVTGANGEAFF. The CDR3 DNA follows: TGTGCCAGTAGTATAGTCGTGACAGGGGCGAACGGTGAAGCTTTCTTT. The chain links TRBV19 to TRBJ1-1, with 8 bases identical to TRBD1. The V gene end was trimmed by 1 base and the J gene end by 7 bases; junction bases not matched to a gene: 11. The CDR3 is 16 amino acids. Germline CDR1 LNHDA, CDR2 SQIVND (reference sequence). Full variable domain (outside the CDR3, taken from reference TRBV19 and TRBJ1-1): DGGITQSPKYLFRKEGQNVTLSCEQNLNHDAMYWYRQDPGQGLRLIYYSQIVNDFQKGDIAEGYSVSREKKESFPLTVTSAQKNPTAFYLCASSIVVTGANGEAFFGQGTRLTVV.

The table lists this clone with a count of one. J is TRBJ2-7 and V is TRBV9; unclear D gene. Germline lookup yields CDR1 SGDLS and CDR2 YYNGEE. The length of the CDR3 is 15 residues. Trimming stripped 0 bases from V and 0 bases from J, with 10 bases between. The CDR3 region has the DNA TGTGCCAGCAGCGTAGGTCACGGTCCCTCCTACGAGCAGTACTTC. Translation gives CASSVGHGPSYEQYF.

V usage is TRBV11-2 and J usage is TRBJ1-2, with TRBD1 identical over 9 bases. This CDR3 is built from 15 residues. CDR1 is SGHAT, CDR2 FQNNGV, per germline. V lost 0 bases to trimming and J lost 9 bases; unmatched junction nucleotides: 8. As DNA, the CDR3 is TGTGCCAGCAGCTTAGATTCTTCGGACAGGGGTCGCTACACCTTC. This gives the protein CASSLDSSDRGRYTF.

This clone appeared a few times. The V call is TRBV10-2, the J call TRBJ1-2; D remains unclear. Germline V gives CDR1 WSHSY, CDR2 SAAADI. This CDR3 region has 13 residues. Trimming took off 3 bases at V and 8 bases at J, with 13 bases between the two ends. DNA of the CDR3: TGCGCCAGCAGTGATCGGGTGGCTGGGGGCTACACCTTC. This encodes CASSDRVAGGYTF.

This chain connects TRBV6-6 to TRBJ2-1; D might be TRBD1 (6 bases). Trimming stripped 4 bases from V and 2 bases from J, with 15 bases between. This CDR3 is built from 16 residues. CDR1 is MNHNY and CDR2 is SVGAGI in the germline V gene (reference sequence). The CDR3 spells CASSLGEGDPYNEQFF. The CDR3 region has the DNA TGTGCCAGCAGTTTGGGCGAGGGGGACCCCTACAATGAGCAGTTCTTC.

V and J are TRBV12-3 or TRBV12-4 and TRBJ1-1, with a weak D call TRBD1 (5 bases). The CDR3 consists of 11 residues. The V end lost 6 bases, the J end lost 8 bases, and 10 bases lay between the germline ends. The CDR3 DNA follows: TGTGCCAGCAGCGCGGGGCCCGAAGCTTTCTTT. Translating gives CASSAGPEAFF.

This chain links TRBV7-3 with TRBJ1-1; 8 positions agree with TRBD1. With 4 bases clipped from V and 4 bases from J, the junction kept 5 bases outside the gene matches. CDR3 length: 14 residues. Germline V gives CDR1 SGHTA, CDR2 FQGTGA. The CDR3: CASSSLQGGTEAFF. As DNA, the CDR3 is TGTGCCAGCAGCTCATTACAGGGGGGCACTGAAGCTTTCTTT.

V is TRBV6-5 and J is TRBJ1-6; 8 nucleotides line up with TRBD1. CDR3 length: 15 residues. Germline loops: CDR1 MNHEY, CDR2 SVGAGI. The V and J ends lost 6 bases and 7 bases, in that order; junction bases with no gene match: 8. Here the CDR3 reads CASSWGDRTNSPLHF. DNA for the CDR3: TGTGCCAGCAGCTGGGGGGACAGGACGAATTCACCCCTCCACTTT.

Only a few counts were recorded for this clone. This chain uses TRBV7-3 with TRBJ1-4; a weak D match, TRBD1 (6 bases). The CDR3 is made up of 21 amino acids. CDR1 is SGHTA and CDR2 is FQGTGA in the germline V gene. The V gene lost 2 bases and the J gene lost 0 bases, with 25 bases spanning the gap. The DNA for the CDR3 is TGTGCCAGCAGCTTAGTTATACGAAAGGACAGCCCTTATGCAACTAATGAAAAACTGTTTTTT. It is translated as CASSLVIRKDSPYATNEKLFF.

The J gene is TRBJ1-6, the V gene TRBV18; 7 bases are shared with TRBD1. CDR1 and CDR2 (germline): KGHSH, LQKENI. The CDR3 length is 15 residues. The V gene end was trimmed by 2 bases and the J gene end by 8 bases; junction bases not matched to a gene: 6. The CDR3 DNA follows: TGTGCCAGCTCACCAATGGACAGGACGCATTCACCCCTCCACTTT. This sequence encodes CASSPMDRTHSPLHF.

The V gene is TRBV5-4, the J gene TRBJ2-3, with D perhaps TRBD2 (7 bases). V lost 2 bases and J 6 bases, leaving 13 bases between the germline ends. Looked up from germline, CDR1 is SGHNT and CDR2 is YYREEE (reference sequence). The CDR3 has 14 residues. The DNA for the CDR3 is TGTGCCAGCAGCTTTTGGGGGGGCATGGATACGCAGTATTTT. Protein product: CASSFWGGMDTQYF. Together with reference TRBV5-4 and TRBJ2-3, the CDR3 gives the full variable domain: ETGVTQSPTHLIKTRGQQVTLRCSSQSGHNTVSWYQQALGQGPQFIFQYYREEENGRGNFPPRFSGLQFPNYSSELNVNALELDDSALYLCASSFWGGMDTQYFGPGTRLTVL.

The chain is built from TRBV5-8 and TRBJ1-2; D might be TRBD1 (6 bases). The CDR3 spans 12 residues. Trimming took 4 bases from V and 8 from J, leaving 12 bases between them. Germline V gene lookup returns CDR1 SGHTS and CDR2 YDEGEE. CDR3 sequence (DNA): TGTGCCAGCAGCCGGGGGGCAGGAGGCTACACCTTC. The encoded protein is CASSRGAGGYTF.

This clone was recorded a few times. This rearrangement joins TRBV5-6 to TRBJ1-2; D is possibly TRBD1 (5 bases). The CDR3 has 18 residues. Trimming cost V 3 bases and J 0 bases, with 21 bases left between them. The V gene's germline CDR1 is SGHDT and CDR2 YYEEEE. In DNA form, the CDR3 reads TGTGCCAGCAGCTCCCTGGGGCCGCACATAAAGGCTAACTATGGCTACACCTTC. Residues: CASSSLGPHIKANYGYTF.

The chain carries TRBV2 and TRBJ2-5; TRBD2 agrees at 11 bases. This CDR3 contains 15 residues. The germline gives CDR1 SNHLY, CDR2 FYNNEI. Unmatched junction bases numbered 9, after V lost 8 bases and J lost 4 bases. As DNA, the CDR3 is TGTGCCAGCCAACTAGCGGGGGTCAACCTAGAGACCCAGTACTTC. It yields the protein CASQLAGVNLETQYF.

Here the CDR3 reads CASTLEGRETDTQYF. DNA for the CDR3: TGCGCCAGCACCCTGGAGGGGCGGGAGACAGATACGCAGTATTTT. This chain uses TRBV5-1 with TRBJ2-3; TRBD2 aligns across 7 bases. CDR3 length: 15 residues. After removal of 6 bases from V and 3 bases from J, the junction contained 10 bases not matched to a gene. The V gene's germline CDR1 is SGHRS and CDR2 YFSETQ.

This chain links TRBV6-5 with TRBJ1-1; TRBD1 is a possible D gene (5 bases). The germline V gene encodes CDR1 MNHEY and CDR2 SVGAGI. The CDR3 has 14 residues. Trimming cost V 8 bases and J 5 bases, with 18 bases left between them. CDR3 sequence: CASGAVGGMTEAFF. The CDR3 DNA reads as TGTGCCAGCGGGGCGGTCGGTGGGATGACTGAAGCTTTCTTT.

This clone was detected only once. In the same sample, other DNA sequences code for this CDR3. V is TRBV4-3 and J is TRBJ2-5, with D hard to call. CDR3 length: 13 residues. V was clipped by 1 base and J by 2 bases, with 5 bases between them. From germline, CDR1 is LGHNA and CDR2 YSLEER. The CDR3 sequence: CASSQALQETQYF. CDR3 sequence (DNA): TGCGCCAGCAGCCAAGCTCTTCAAGAGACCCAGTACTTC.

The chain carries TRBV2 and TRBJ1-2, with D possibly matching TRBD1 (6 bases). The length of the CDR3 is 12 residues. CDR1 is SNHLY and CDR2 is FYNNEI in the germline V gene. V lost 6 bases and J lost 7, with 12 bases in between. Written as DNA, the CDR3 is TGTGCCAGCAGAATACAGGGAACTGGCTACACCTTC. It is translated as CASRIQGTGYTF.

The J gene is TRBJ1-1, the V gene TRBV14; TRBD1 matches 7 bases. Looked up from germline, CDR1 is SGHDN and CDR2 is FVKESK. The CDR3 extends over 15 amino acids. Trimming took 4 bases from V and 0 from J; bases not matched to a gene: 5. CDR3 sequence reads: CASSRSTGMNTEAFF. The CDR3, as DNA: TGTGCCAGCAGCCGCTCGACAGGGATGAACACTGAAGCTTTCTTT.

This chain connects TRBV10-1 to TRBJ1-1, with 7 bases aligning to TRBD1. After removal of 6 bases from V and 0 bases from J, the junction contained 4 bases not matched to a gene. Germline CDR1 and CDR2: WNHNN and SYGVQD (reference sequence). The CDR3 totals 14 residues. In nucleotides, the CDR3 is TGCGCCAGCAGCCGGGACAGCATGAACACTGAAGCTTTCTTT. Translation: CASSRDSMNTEAFF.

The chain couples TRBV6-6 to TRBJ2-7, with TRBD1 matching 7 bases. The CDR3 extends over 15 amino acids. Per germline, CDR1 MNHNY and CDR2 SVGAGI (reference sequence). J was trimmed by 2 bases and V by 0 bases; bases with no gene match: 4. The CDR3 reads CASSYSPDRTYEQYF. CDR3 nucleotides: TGTGCCAGCAGTTACTCTCCGGACAGGACCTACGAGCAGTACTTC.

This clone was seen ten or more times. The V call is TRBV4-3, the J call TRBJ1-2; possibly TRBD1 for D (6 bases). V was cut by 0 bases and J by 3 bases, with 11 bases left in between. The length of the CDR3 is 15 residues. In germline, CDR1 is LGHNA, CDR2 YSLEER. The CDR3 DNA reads TGCGCCAGCAGCCAAGATCGGGACACCTACTATGGCTACACCTTC. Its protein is CASSQDRDTYYGYTF.

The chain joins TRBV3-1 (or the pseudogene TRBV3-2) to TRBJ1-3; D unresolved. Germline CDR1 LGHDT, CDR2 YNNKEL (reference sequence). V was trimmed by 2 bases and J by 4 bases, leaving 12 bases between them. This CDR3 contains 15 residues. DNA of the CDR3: TGTGCCAGCAGCCAACCCGGTGCGGGCGGAAACACCATATATTTT. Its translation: CASSQPGAGGNTIYF.

In nucleotides, the CDR3 is TGCGCCAGCAGCCAAGTGTACTCTTTTGACTATGGCTACACCTTC. The encoded protein is CASSQVYSFDYGYTF. V is TRBV4-3 and J is TRBJ1-2; D unresolved. The CDR3 is 15 amino acids. Trimming left V 1 base short and J 3 bases short, with 12 bases between. CDR1 is LGHNA and CDR2 is YSLEER in the germline V gene.

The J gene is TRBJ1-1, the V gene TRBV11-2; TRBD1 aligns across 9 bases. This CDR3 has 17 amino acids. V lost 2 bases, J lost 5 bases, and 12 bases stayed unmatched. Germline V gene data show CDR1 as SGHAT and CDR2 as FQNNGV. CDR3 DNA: TGTGCCAGCAGCTTAATTCTTATCGGACAGGGGCGAACTGAAGCTTTCTTT. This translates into CASSLILIGQGRTEAFF. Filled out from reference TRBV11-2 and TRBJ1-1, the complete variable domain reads EAGVAQSPRYKIIEKRQSVAFWCNPISGHATLYWYQQILGQGPKLLIQFQNNGVVDDSQLPKDRFSAERLKGVDSTLKIQPAKLEDSAVYLCASSLILIGQGRTEAFFGQGTRLTVV.

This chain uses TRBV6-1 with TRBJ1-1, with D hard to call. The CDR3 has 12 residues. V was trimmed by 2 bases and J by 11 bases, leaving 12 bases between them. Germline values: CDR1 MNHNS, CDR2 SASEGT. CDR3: CASSENPRGAFF. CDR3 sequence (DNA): TGTGCCAGCAGTGAAAACCCCCGAGGGGCTTTCTTT.

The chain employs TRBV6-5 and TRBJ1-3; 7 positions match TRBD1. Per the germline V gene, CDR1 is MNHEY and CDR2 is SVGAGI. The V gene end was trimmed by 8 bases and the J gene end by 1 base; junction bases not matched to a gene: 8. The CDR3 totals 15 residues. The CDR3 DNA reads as TGTGCCAGCGGTTCGGGACAGTCATCTGGAAACACCATATATTTT. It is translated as CASGSGQSSGNTIYF.

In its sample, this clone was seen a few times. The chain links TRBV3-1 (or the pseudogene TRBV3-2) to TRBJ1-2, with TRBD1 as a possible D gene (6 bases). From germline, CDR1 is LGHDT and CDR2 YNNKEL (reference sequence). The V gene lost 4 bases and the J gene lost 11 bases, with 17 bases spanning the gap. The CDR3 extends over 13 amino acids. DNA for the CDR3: TGTGCCAGCAGCCTATGGGACAATGATTTGTACACCTTC. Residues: CASSLWDNDLYTF.

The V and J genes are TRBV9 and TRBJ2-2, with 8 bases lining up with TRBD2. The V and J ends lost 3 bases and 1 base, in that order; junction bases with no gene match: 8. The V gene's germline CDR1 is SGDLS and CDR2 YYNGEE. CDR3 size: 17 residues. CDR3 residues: CASSGRFSGGNTGELFF. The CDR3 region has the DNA TGTGCCAGCAGCGGCCGGTTCAGCGGGGGGAACACCGGGGAGCTGTTTTTT.